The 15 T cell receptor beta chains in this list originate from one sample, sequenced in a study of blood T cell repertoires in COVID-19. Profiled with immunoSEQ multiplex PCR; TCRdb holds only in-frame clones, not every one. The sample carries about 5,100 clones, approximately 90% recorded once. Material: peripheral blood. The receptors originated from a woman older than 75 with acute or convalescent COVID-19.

CDR3 nucleotides: TGTGCCAGCAGCCAGATTTTACAGGCAGTTGGGGCCAACGTCCTGACTTTC. It specifies CASSQILQAVGANVLTF. J is TRBJ2-6 and V is TRBV3-1 (or the pseudogene TRBV3-2), with D maybe TRBD1 (5 bases). CDR1 and CDR2 (germline): LGHDT, YNNKEL (reference sequence). The germline V and J ends were trimmed by 3 bases and 3 bases, with 15 bases remaining between them. The CDR3 sequence is 17 residues long.

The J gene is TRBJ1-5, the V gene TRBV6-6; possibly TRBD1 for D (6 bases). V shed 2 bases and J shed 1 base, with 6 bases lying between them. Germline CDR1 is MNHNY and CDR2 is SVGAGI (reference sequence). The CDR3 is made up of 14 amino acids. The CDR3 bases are TGTGCCAGCAGTTACGACAGGAGCAATCAGCCCCAGCATTTT. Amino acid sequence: CASSYDRSNQPQHF.

The CDR3 DNA follows: TGTGCCAGCAGCCAAGCCCAGGGCCGGTTATCCAACTATGGCTACACCTTC. It yields the protein CASSQAQGRLSNYGYTF. This chain connects TRBV3-1 (or the pseudogene TRBV3-2) to TRBJ1-2; tentative D call: TRBD1 (5 bases). The CDR3 covers 17 residues. From germline, CDR1 is LGHDT and CDR2 YNNKEL (reference sequence). V lost 1 base and J 2 bases, leaving 17 bases between the germline ends.

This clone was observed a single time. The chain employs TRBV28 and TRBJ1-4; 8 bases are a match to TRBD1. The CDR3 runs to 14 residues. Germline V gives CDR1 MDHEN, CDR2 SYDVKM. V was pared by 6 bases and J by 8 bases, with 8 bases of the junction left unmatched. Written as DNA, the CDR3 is TGTGCCAGCAGCCGTGGACAGGGATCGGAAAAACTGTTTTTT. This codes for CASSRGQGSEKLFF.

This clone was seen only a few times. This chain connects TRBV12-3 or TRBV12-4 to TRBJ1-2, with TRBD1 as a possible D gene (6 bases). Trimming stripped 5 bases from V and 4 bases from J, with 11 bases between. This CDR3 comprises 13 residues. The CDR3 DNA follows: TGTGCCAGCAGTCCACGGGACATCTATGGCTACACCTTC. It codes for CASSPRDIYGYTF.

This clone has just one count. CDR3 sequence: CASSGGRGIGNIQYF. CDR3 in DNA: TGTGCCAGCAGTGGTGGCAGGGGGATAGGAAACATTCAGTACTTC. The V gene is TRBV2, the J gene TRBJ2-4, with 7 bases fitting TRBD1. The ends lost 4 bases at V and 6 bases at J; junction bases unmatched: 9. The CDR3 covers 15 residues. Germline-derived CDR1 and CDR2 are SNHLY and FYNNEI. Filled out from reference TRBV2 and TRBJ2-4, the complete variable domain reads EPEVTQTPSHQVTQMGQEVILRCVPISNHLYFYWYRQILGQKVEFLVSFYNNEISEKSEIFDDQFSVERPDGSNFTLKIRSTKLEDSAMYFCASSGGRGIGNIQYFGAGTRLSVL.

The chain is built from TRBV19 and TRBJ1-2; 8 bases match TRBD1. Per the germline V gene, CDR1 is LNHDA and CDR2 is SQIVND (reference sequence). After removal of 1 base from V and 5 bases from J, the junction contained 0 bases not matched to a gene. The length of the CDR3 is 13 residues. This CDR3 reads CASSIGQGYGYTF. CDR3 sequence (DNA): TGTGCCAGTAGTATAGGACAGGGGTATGGCTACACCTTC. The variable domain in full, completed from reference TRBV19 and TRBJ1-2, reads DGGITQSPKYLFRKEGQNVTLSCEQNLNHDAMYWYRQDPGQGLRLIYYSQIVNDFQKGDIAEGYSVSREKKESFPLTVTSAQKNPTAFYLCASSIGQGYGYTFGSGTRLTVV.

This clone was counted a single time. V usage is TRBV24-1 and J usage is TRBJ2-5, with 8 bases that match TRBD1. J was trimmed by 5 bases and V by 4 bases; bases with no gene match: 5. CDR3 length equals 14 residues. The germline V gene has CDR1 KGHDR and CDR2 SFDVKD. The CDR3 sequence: CATSEAGGWETQYF. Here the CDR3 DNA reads TGTGCCACCAGTGAGGCAGGGGGCTGGGAGACCCAGTACTTC.

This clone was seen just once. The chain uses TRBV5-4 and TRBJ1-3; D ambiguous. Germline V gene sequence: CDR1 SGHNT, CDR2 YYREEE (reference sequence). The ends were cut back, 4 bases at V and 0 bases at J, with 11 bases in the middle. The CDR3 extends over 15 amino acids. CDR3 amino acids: CASSPSPFSGNTIYF. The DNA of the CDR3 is TGTGCCAGCAGCCCGAGCCCTTTCTCTGGAAACACCATATATTTT.

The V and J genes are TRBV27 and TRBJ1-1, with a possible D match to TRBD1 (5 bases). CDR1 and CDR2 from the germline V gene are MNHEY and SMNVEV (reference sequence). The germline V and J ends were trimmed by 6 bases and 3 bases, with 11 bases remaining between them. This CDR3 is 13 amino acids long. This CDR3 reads CASSLGADTEAFF. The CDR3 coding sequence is TGTGCCAGCAGCCTAGGGGCCGACACTGAAGCTTTCTTT.

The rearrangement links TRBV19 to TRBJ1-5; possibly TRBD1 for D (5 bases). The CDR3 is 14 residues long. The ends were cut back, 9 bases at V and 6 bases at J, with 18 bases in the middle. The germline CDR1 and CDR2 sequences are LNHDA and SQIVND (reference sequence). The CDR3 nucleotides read TGTGCCAGCGCCGGGACGGCGGGAGGTCAGCCCCAGCATTTT. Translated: CASAGTAGGQPQHF.

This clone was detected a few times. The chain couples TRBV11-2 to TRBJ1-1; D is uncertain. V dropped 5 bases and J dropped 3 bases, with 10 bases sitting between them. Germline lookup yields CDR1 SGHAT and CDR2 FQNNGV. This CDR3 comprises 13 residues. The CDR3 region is CASSRDTYTEAFF. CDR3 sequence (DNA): TGTGCCAGCAGCCGAGACACCTACACTGAAGCTTTCTTT.

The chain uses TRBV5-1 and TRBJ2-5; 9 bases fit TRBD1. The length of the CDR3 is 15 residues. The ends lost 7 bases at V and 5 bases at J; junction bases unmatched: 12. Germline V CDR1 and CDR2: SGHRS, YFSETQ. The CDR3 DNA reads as TGCGCCAGCCCCCGGAGGGGGACAGGGAGGGAGACCCAGTACTTC. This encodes CASPRRGTGRETQYF.

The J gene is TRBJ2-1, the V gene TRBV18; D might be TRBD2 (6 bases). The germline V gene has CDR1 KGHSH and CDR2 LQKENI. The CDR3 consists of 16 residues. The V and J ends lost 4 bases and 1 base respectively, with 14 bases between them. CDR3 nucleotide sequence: TGTGCCAGCTCACTAGGGAGGCCTTATTCCTACAATGAGCAGTTCTTC. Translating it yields CASSLGRPYSYNEQFF.

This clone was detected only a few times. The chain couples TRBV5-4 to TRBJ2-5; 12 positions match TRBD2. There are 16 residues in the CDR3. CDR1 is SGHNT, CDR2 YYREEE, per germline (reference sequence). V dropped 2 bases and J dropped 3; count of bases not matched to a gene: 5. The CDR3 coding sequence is TGTGCCAGCAGCTTCCGACTAGCGGGGGCGAAAGAGACCCAGTACTTC. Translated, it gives CASSFRLAGAKETQYF.